Below are 16 T cell receptor beta chains sequenced from a single sample in a study of T-cell reconstitution after alpha-beta-depleted transplantation in children. Preparing the TCRbeta library involved the use of unique molecular identifiers. One entry per CDR3 protein results from TCRdb running MiXCR on the PCR reads. Here the sample spans roughly 250,000 distinct CDR3 sequences, around 7.8% being singletons. The specimen was PBMCs, mostly from graft donor cells, collected 180 days after TCRalphabeta/CD19-depleted stem cell transplant. The receptors were sampled from a male patient younger than 18 who had a stem cell transplant for acute lymphoblastic leukemia, so the T cells may come from the graft donor.

This clonotype was observed many times. This chain uses TRBV7-2 with TRBJ2-5, with D perhaps TRBD1 or TRBD2 (5 bases each). Looked up from germline, CDR1 is SGHTA and CDR2 is FQGNSA. V was trimmed by 10 bases and J by 0 bases, leaving 12 bases between them. This CDR3 comprises 13 residues. CDR3 DNA: TGTGCCAACTCCAGGGAGTACCAAGAGACCCAGTACTTC. It yields the protein CANSREYQETQYF. Looking up the rest from reference TRBV7-2 and TRBJ2-5 gives the full variable domain: GAGVSQSPSNKVTEKGKDVELRCDPISGHTALYWYRQSLGQGLEFLIYFQGNSAPDKSGLPSDRFSAERTGGSVSTLTIQRTQQEDSAVYLCANSREYQETQYFGPGTRLLVL.

This clonotype has ten or more counts. The chain uses TRBV25-1 and TRBJ2-7; the D gene could be TRBD1 or TRBD2 (5 bases each). Germline CDR1 MGHDK, CDR2 SYGVNS. The V gene lost 7 bases and the J gene lost 5 bases, with 18 bases spanning the gap. The length of the CDR3 is 14 residues. This CDR3 is CASNPMGPGHEQYF. The CDR3 region has the DNA TGTGCCAGCAACCCCATGGGGCCGGGGCACGAGCAGTACTTC.

In its sample, this clonotype was seen many times. The rearrangement links TRBV27 to TRBJ1-2; TRBD1 is a possible D gene (6 bases). Germline loops: CDR1 MNHEY, CDR2 SMNVEV (reference sequence). Trimming removed 8 bases at V and 6 bases at J, with 16 bases between. This CDR3 spans 13 amino acids. The CDR3 DNA is TGTGCCAGCGAACCTCAGGGGAGGAATGGCTACACCTTC. It translates to CASEPQGRNGYTF.

This clonotype was seen repeatedly, ten times or more. The chain links TRBV7-6 to TRBJ2-4; 8 nucleotides align to TRBD1. Per germline, CDR1 SGHVS and CDR2 FNYEAQ. V lost 3 bases and J lost 6; bases outside the gene matches: 4. The CDR3 consists of 14 residues. This chain's CDR3 is CASSLGQEGNIQYF. The CDR3 coding sequence is TGTGCCAGCAGCTTGGGACAGGAGGGAAACATTCAGTACTTC.

This clonotype was observed many times. The V and J genes are TRBV7-2 and TRBJ2-7; TRBD2 might be the D (6 bases). V dropped 3 bases and J dropped 7 bases, with 13 bases sitting between them. Germline values: CDR1 SGHTA, CDR2 FQGNSA. This CDR3 region has 13 residues. The CDR3 bases are TGTGCCAGCAGCTTCCCCGGAGGGGAAGAGCAGTACTTC. It translates to CASSFPGGEEQYF. The whole variable domain, filled in from reference TRBV7-2 and TRBJ2-7, reads GAGVSQSPSNKVTEKGKDVELRCDPISGHTALYWYRQSLGQGLEFLIYFQGNSAPDKSGLPSDRFSAERTGGSVSTLTIQRTQQEDSAVYLCASSFPGGEEQYFGPGTRLTVT.

This clonotype showed up many times. The rearrangement joins TRBV20-1 to TRBJ2-1; 12 bases align to TRBD2. The junction had 6 bases not matched to a gene; V was cut back by 0 bases and J by 6 bases. Germline CDR1 reads DFQATT; CDR2 reads SNEGSKA (reference sequence). This CDR3 region has 16 residues. The CDR3 reads CSARDLPSGRANEQFF. CDR3 bases: TGCAGTGCTAGAGACCTTCCTAGCGGGAGGGCCAATGAGCAGTTCTTC.

Ten or more counts support this clonotype. CDR3 region: CASRDQSSGNTIYF. Written as DNA, the CDR3 is TGTGCCAGCCGCGACCAGAGCTCTGGAAACACCATATATTTT. The V call is TRBV25-1, the J call TRBJ1-3; D is unresolved. Per germline, CDR1 MGHDK and CDR2 SYGVNS. This CDR3 spans 14 amino acids. Between the trimmed V and J ends, which lost 8 bases and 0 bases, there was a span of 11 bases.

This clonotype was detected many times. The chain is built from TRBV7-9 and TRBJ2-7; either TRBD1 or TRBD2 may supply D (6 bases each). CDR3 length: 12 amino acids. The germline gives CDR1 SEHNR, CDR2 FQNEAQ (reference sequence). V shed 6 bases and J shed 5 bases, with 11 bases lying between them. The CDR3 loop is CASSKGGNEQYF. CDR3 DNA: TGTGCCAGCAGTAAAGGGGGGAACGAGCAGTACTTC.

The table lists this clonotype with many counts. The chain uses TRBV12-3 or TRBV12-4 and TRBJ1-3; 7 bases match TRBD1. The trim removed 3 bases at V and 0 bases at J, leaving 5 bases unmatched. The CDR3 consists of 16 residues. This CDR3 reads CASSFDRATSGNTIYF. In DNA, the CDR3 is TGTGCCAGCAGTTTTGACAGGGCCACCTCTGGAAACACCATATATTTT.

This clonotype came up many times. V usage is TRBV6-5 and J usage is TRBJ2-5; no clear D gene. Looked up from germline, CDR1 is MNHEY and CDR2 is SVGAGI. Trimming removed 4 bases at V and 7 bases at J, with 25 bases between. The CDR3 length is 17 residues. CDR3 amino acids: CASSLHALVLPRGTQYF. In nucleotides, the CDR3 is TGTGCCAGCAGTTTACATGCCTTGGTCCTTCCACGCGGGACCCAGTACTTC.

This clonotype has only a few counts. The chain combines TRBV19 with TRBJ1-5; D unresolved. This CDR3 contains 10 residues. Looked up from germline, CDR1 is LNHDA and CDR2 is SQIVND (reference sequence). CDR3 sequence reads: CVRGNQPQHF. The CDR3 bases are TGTGTCCGAGGCAATCAGCCCCAGCATTTT.

This chain connects TRBV6-4 to TRBJ2-1; TRBD2 matches at 10 bases. The germline CDR1 and CDR2 sequences are MRHNA and SNTAGT. This CDR3 region has 18 residues. CDR3 loop: CTFSCRVITSGICNEQFF. The CDR3 DNA follows: TGTACCTTCAGTTGCCGGGTTATAACTAGCGGGATTTGCAATGAGCAGTTCTTC.

This clonotype was seen ten or more times. The CDR3 loop reads CSVEGSGSAYEQYF. Here the CDR3 DNA reads TGCAGCGTTGAAGGCAGCGGGAGCGCCTACGAGCAGTACTTC. The genes are TRBV29-1 and TRBJ2-7; 8 nucleotides agree with TRBD2. Germline trimming cut 1 base from V and 2 bases from J; bases unmatched to any gene: 4. The CDR3 sequence is 14 residues long. CDR1 is SQVTM, CDR2 ANQGSEA, per germline.

This clonotype occurred many times. The rearrangement links TRBV4-1 to TRBJ1-1, with D perhaps TRBD1 (6 bases). Germline V CDR1 and CDR2: MGHRA, YSYEKL. V was pared by 10 bases and J by 3 bases, with 18 bases between. The CDR3 runs 14 residues. The CDR3 DNA sequence: TGCGCCACCCGGAACAGGGCACTTGACACTGAAGCTTTCTTT. Amino acid sequence: CATRNRALDTEAFF.

This clonotype showed up many times. The chain uses TRBV4-2 and TRBJ2-2; tentative D call: TRBD2 (5 bases). The V gene's germline CDR1 is LGHNA and CDR2 YNFKEQ. Trimming pared 3 bases from V and 0 bases from J, leaving 11 bases between. The length of the CDR3 is 16 residues. Here the CDR3 reads CASSHLGLANTGELFF. CDR3 in DNA: TGTGCCAGCAGCCATCTCGGACTGGCGAACACCGGGGAGCTGTTTTTT.

A word on this clonotype: A single base separates this from a much larger clone, so it may be a read error. This chain links TRBV12-3 or TRBV12-4 with TRBJ1-2; a possible D gene is TRBD1 (6 bases). V lost 5 bases and J lost 4, with 17 bases in between. CDR3 size: 15 residues. The CDR3 DNA is TGTGCCAGCAGTCCCTCTGTAGGGGGGCGCTATGGCTACACCTTC. Protein: CASSPSVGGRYGYTF.